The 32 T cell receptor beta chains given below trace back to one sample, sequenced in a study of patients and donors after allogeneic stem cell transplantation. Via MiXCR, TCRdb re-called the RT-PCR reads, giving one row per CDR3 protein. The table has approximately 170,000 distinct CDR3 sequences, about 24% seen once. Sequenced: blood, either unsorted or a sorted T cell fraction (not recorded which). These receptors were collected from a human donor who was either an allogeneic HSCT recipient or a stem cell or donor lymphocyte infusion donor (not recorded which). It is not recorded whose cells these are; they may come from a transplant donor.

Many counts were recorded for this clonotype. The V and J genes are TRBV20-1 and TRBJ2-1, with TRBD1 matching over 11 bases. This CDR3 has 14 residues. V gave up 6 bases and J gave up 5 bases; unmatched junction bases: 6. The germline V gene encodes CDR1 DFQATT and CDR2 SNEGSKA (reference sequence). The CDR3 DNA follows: TGCAGTGCACTTCGGGACAGGGGGAACAATGAGCAGTTCTTC. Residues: CSALRDRGNNEQFF.

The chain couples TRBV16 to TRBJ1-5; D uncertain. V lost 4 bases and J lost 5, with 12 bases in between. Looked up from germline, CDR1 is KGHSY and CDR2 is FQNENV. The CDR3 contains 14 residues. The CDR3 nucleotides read TGTGCCAGCAGCCGGACCTTGGGCGATCAGCCCCAGCATTTT. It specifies CASSRTLGDQPQHF.

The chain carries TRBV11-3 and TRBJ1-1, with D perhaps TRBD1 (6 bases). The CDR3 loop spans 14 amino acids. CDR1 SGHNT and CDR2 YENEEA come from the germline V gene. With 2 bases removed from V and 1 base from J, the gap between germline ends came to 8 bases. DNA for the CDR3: TGTGCCAGCAGCTTAAACAGGGAGAACACTGAAGCTTTCTTT. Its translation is CASSLNRENTEAFF.

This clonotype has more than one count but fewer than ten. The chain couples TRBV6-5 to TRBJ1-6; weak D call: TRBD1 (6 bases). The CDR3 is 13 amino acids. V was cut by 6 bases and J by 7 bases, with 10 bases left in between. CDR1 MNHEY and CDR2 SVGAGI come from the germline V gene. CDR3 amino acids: CASSQGRNSPLHF. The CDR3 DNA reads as TGTGCCAGCAGCCAGGGGCGGAATTCACCCCTCCACTTT.

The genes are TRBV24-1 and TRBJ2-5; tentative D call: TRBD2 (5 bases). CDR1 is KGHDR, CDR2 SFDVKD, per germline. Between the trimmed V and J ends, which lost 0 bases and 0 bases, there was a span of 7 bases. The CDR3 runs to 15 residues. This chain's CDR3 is CATSDLSGNQETQYF. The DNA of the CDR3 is TGTGCCACCAGTGATTTGTCCGGGAACCAAGAGACCCAGTACTTC.

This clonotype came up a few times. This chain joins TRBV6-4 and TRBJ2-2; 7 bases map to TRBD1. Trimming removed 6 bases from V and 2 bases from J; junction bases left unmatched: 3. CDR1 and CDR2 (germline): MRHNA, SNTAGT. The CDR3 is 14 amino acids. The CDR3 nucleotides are TGTGCCAGCAGAGACAGGGTTAACACCGGGGAGCTGTTTTTT. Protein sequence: CASRDRVNTGELFF.

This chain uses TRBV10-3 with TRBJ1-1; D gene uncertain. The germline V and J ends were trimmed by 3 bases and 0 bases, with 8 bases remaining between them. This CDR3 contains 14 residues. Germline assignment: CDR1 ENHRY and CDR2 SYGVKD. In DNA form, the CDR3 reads TGTGCCATCAGTGACAGAGGTATGAACACTGAAGCTTTCTTT. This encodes CAISDRGMNTEAFF.

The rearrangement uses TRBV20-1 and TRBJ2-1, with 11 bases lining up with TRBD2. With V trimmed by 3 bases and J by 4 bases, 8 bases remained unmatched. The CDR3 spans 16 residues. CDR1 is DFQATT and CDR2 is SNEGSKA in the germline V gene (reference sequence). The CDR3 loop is CSARVATSGSYNEQFF. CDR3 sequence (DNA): TGCAGTGCTAGGGTCGCTACTAGCGGGAGTTACAATGAGCAGTTCTTC.

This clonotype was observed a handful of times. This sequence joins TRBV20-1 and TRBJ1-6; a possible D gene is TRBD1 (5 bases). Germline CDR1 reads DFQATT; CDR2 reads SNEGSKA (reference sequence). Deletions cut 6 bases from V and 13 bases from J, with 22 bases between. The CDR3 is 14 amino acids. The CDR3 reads CSAHDGTSMRPLHF. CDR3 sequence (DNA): TGCAGTGCCCACGACGGGACGTCTATGCGGCCCCTCCACTTT.

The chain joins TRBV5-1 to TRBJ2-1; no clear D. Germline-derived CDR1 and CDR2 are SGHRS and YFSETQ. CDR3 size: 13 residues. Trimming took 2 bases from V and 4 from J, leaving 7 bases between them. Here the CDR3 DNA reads TGCGCCAGCAGCTTCAACCAGTACAATGAGCAGTTCTTC. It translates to CASSFNQYNEQFF.

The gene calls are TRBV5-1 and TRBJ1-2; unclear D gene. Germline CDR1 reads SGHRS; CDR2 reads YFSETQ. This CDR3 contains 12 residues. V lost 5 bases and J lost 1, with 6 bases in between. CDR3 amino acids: CASRDGNYGYTF. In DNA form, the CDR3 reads TGCGCCAGCAGGGATGGTAACTATGGCTACACCTTC.

CDR3 residues: CSVEVGQRGQYF. In DNA form, the CDR3 reads TGCAGCGTTGAAGTGGGGCAGAGGGGTCAGTACTTC. This sequence joins TRBV29-1 and TRBJ2-4; D is perhaps TRBD1 or TRBD2 (5 bases each). The V end lost 1 base, the J end lost 12 bases, and 13 bases lay between the germline ends. The CDR3 has 12 amino acids. From germline, CDR1 is SQVTM and CDR2 ANQGSEA.

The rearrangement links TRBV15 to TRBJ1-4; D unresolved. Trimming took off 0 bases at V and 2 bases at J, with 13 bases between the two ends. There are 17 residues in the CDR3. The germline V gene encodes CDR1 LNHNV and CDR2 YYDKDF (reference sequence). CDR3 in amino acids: CATSRDFRFGTNEKLFF. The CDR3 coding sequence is TGTGCCACCAGCAGAGATTTCCGGTTTGGCACTAATGAAAAACTGTTTTTT.

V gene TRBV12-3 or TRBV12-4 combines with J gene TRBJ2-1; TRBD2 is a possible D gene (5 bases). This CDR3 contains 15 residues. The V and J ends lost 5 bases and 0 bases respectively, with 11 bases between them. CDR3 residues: CASSNTTSSYNEQFF. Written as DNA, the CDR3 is TGTGCCAGCAGTAATACAACTAGCTCCTACAATGAGCAGTTCTTC.

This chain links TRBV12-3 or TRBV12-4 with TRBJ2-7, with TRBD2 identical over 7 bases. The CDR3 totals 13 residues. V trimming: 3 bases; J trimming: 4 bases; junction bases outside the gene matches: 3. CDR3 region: CASSFPGGYEQYF. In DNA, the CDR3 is TGTGCCAGCAGTTTCCCGGGAGGTTACGAGCAGTACTTC.

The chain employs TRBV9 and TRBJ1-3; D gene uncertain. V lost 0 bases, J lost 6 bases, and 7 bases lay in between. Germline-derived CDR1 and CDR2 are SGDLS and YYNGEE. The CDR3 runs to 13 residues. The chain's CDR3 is CASSVATENTIYF. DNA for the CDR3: TGTGCCAGCAGCGTAGCTACAGAAAACACCATATATTTT.

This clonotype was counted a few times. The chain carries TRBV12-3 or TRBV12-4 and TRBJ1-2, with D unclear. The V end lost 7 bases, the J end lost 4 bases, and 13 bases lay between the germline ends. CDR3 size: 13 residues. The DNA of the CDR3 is TGTGCCAGCACCTATGGAGGGTCCTATGGCTACACCTTC. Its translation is CASTYGGSYGYTF.

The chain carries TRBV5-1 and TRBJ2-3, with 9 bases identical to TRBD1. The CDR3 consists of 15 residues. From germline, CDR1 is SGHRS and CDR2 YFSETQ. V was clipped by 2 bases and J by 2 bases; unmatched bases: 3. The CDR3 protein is CASSFGTGLTDTQYF. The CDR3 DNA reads TGCGCCAGCAGCTTTGGGACAGGGCTCACAGATACGCAGTATTTT. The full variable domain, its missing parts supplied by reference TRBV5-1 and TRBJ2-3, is KAGVTQTPRYLIKTRGQQVTLSCSPISGHRSVSWYQQTPGQGLQFLFEYFSETQRNKGNFPGRFSGRQFSNSRSEMNVSTLELGDSALYLCASSFGTGLTDTQYFGPGTRLTVL.

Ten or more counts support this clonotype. The chain's CDR3 is CATSRDRGQGTEAFF. DNA for the CDR3: TGTGCCACCAGCAGAGATCGGGGACAGGGGACTGAAGCTTTCTTT. The chain joins TRBV15 to TRBJ1-1, with 10 bases aligning to TRBD1. In germline, CDR1 is LNHNV, CDR2 YYDKDF (reference sequence). V lost 0 bases to trimming and J lost 5 bases; unmatched junction nucleotides: 3. The CDR3 has 15 residues. Full variable domain (missing parts from reference TRBV15 and TRBJ1-1): DAMVIQNPRYQVTQFGKPVTLSCSQTLNHNVMYWYQQKSSQAPKLLFHYYDKDFNNEADTPDNFQSRRPNTSFCFLDIRSPGLGDTAMYLCATSRDRGQGTEAFFGQGTRLTVV.

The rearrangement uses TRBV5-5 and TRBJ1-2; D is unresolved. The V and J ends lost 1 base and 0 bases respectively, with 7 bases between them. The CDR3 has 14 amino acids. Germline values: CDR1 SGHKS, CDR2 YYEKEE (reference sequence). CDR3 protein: CASSLRGSNYGYTF. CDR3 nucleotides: TGTGCCAGCAGCTTGAGAGGGTCTAACTATGGCTACACCTTC.

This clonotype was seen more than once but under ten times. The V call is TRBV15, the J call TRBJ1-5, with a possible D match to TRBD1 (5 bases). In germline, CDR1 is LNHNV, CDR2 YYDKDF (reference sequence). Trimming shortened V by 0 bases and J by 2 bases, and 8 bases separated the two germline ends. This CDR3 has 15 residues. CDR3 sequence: CATSRDRVGNQPQHF. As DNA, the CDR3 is TGTGCCACCAGCAGAGACAGGGTCGGCAATCAGCCCCAGCATTTT.

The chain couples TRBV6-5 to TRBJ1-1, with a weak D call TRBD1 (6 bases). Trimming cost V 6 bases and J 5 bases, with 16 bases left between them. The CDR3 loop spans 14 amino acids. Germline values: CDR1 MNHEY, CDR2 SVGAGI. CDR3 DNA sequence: TGTGCCAGCAGCTTTGGCAGGGGTCGAACTGAAGCTTTCTTT. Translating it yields CASSFGRGRTEAFF.

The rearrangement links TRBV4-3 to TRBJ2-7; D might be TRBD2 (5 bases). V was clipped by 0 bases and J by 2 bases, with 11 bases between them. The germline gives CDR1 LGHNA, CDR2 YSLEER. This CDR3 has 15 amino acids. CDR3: CASSQDVEAAYEQYF. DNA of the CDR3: TGCGCCAGCAGCCAAGATGTGGAGGCCGCCTACGAGCAGTACTTC.

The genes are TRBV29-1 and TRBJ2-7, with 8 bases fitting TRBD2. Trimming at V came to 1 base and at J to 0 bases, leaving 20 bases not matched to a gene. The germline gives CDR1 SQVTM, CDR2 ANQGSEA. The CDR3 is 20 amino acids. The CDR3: CSVEVVTLDRSLAVSYEQYF. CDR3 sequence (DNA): TGCAGCGTTGAAGTGGTGACACTGGATAGGTCACTAGCGGTCTCCTACGAGCAGTACTTC.

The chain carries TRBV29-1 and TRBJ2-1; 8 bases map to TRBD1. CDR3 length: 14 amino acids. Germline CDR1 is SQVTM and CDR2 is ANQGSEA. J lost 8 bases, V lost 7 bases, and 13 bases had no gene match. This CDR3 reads CSANQGADVDEQFF. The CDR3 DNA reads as TGCAGCGCCAATCAGGGGGCGGATGTCGATGAGCAGTTCTTC.

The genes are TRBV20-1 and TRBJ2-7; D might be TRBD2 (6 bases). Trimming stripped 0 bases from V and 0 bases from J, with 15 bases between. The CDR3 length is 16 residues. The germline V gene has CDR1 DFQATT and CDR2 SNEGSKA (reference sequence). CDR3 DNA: TGCAGTGCTAGAGATCGAGCTAGCGCCCTCTCCTACGAGCAGTACTTC. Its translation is CSARDRASALSYEQYF.

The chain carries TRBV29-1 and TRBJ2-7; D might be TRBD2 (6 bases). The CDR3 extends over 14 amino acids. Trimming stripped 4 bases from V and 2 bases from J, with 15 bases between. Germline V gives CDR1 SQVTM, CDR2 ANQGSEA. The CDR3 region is CSVVLGLRAYEQYF. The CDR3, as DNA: TGCAGCGTTGTCCTGGGACTTCGCGCCTACGAGCAGTACTTC.

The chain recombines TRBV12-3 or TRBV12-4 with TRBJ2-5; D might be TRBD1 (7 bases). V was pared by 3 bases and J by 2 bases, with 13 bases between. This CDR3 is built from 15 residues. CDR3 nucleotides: TGTGCCAGCAGTTTCCGACAGGGAGGTCAAGAGACCCAGTACTTC. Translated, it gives CASSFRQGGQETQYF.

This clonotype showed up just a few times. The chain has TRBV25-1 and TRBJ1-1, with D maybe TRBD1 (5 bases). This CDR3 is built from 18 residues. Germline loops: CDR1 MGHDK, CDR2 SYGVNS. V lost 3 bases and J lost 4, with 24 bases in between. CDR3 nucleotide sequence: TGTGCCAGCAGTGATTTAACCCTAGTCGGGGGGATGTTCACTGAAGCTTTCTTT. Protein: CASSDLTLVGGMFTEAFF.

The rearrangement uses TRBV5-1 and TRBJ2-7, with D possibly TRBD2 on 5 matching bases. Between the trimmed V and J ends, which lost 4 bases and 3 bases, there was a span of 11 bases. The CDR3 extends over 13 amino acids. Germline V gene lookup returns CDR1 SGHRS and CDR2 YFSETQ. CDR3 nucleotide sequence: TGCGCCAGCAGCCTTGGGAGCCGCTACGAGCAGTACTTC. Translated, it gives CASSLGSRYEQYF.

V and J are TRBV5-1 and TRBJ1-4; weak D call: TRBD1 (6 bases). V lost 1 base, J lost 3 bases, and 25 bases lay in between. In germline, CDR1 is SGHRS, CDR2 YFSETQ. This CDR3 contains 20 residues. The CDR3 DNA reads TGCGCCAGCAGCTTGTCGATGGGGCTGACCACGGACAGCGCTAATGAAAAACTGTTTTTT. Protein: CASSLSMGLTTDSANEKLFF.

Here the CDR3 reads CASSLRTEGRNTEAFF. CDR3 nucleotide sequence: TGTGCCAGCAGCTTGAGGACAGAGGGGCGGAACACTGAAGCTTTCTTT. This sequence joins TRBV7-2 and TRBJ1-1, with D possibly TRBD1 on 6 matching bases. CDR3 length: 16 amino acids. Trimming shortened V by 3 bases and J by 1 base, and 15 bases separated the two germline ends. Germline lookup yields CDR1 SGHTA and CDR2 FQGNSA.